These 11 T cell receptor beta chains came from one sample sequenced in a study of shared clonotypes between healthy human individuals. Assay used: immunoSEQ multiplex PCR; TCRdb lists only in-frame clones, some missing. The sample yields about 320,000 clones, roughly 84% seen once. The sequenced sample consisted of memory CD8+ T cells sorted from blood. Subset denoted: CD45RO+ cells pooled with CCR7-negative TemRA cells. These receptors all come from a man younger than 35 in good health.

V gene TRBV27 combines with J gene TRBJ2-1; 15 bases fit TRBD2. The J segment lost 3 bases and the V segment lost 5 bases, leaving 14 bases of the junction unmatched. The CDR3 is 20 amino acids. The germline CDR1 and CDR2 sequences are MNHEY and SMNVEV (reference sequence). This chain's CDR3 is CASSHPTGLAGGLNYNEQFF. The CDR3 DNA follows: TGTGCCAGCAGTCACCCGACGGGACTAGCGGGAGGATTGAACTACAATGAGCAGTTCTTC.

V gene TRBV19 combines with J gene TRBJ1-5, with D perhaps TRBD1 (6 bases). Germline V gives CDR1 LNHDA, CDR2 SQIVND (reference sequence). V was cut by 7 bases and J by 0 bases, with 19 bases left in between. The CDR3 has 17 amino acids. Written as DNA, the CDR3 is TGTGCCAGTATGGACAGCCCCGGGGGCTATAGCAATCAGCCCCAGCATTTT. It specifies CASMDSPGGYSNQPQHF.

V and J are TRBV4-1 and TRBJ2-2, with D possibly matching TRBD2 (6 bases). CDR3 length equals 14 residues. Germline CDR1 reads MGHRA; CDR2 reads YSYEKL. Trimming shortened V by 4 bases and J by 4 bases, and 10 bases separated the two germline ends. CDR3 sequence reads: CASSPSSVTGELFF. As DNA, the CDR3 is TGCGCCAGCAGCCCCTCTAGCGTCACCGGGGAGCTGTTTTTT.

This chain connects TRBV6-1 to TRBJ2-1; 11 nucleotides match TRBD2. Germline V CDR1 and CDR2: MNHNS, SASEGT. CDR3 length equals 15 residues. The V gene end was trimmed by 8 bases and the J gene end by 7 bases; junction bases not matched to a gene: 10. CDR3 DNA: TGTGCCAGCCTTGTACTAGCGGGAGCGGGGAATGAGCAGTTCTTC. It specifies CASLVLAGAGNEQFF.

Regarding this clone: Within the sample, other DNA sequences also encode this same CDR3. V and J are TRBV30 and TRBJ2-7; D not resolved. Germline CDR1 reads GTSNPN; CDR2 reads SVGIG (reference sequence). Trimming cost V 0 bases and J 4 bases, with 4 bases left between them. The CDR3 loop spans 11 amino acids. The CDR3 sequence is CAWSVGYEQYF. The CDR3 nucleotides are TGTGCCTGGAGTGTAGGGTACGAGCAGTACTTC.

In nucleotides, the CDR3 is TGTGCCAGCATAGGCACAGGGGGCATTAAGCCCCAGCATTTT. Translation: CASIGTGGIKPQHF. The chain joins TRBV6-6 to TRBJ1-5; 9 nucleotides agree with TRBD1. Germline lookup yields CDR1 MNHNY and CDR2 SVGAGI (reference sequence). The J segment lost 8 bases and the V segment lost 7 bases, leaving 9 bases of the junction unmatched. The CDR3 is 14 amino acids.

In DNA form, the CDR3 reads TGTGCCAGCAGCTTAGGGGGGACACTACTAATAAACAATGAGCAGTTCTTC. This sequence encodes CASSLGGTLLINNEQFF. J is TRBJ2-1 and V is TRBV11-1, with D perhaps TRBD1 (6 bases). CDR3 length: 17 residues. V was clipped by 1 base and J by 5 bases, with 18 bases between them. Germline lookup yields CDR1 SGHAT and CDR2 FQDESV (reference sequence). Together with reference TRBV11-1 and TRBJ2-1, the CDR3 gives the full variable domain: EAEVAQSPRYKITEKSQAVAFWCDPISGHATLYWYRQILGQGPELLVQFQDESVVDDSQLPKDRFSAERLKGVDSTLKIQPAELGDSAMYLCASSLGGTLLINNEQFFGPGTRLTVL.

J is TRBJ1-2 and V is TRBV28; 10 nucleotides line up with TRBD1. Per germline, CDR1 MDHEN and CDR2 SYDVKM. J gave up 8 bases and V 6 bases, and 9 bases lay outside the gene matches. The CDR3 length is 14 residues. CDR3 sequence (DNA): TGTGCCAGCAGACCCCCGGGACAGGGGAGCGGCTACACCTTC. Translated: CASRPPGQGSGYTF.

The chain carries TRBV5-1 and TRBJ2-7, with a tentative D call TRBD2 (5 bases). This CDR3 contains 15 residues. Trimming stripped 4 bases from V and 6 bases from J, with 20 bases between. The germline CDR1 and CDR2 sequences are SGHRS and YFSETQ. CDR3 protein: CASSPLGLVRGEQYF. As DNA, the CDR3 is TGCGCCAGCAGCCCCCTTGGGTTGGTCCGGGGCGAGCAGTACTTC.

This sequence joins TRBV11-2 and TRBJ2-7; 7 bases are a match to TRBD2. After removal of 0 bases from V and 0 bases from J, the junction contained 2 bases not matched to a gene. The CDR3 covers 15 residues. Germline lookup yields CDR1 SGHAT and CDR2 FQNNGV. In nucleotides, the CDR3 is TGTGCCAGCAGCTTAGACGGGGGGAACTCCTACGAGCAGTACTTC. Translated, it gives CASSLDGGNSYEQYF.

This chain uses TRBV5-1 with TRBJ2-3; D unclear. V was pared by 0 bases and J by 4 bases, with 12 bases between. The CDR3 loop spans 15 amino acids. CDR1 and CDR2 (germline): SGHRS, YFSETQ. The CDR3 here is CASSLASHGADTQYF. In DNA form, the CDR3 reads TGCGCCAGCAGCTTGGCCTCTCACGGCGCAGATACGCAGTATTTT.